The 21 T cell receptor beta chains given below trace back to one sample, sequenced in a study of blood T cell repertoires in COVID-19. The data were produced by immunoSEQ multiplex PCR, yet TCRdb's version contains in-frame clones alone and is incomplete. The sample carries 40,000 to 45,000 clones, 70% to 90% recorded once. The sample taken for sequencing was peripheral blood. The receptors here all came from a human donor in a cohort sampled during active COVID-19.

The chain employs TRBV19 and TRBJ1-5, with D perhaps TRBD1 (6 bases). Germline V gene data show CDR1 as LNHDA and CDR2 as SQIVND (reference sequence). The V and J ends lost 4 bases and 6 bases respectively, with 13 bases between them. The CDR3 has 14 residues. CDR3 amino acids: CASSKGTLSQPQHF. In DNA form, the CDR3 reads TGTGCCAGTAGTAAAGGGACACTTAGTCAGCCCCAGCATTTT.

The CDR3 coding sequence is TGTGCCAGCAGTCAGGTTTCCTACGAGCAGTACTTC. Translating it yields CASSQVSYEQYF. V is TRBV6-2 or TRBV6-3 and J is TRBJ2-7; no reliable D call. V was cut by 5 bases and J by 1 base, with 6 bases left in between. The CDR3 has 12 amino acids. The germline V gene has CDR1 MNHEY and CDR2 SVGEGT.

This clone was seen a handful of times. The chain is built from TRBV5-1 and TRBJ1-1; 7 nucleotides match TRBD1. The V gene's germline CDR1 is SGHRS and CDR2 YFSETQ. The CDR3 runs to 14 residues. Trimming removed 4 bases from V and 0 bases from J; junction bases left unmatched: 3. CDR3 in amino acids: CASSRDRLNTEAFF. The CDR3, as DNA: TGCGCCAGCAGCCGGGACAGACTGAACACTGAAGCTTTCTTT.

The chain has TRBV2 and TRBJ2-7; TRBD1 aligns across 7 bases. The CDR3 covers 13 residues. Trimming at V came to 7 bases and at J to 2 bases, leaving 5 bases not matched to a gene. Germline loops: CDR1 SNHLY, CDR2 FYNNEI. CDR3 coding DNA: TGTGCCAGCATGACAGGGAACCCCTACGAGCAGTACTTC. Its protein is CASMTGNPYEQYF.

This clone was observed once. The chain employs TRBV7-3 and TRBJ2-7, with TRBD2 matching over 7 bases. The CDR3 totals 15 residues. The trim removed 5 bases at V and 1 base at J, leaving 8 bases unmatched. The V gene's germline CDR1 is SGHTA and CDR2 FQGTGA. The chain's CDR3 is CASSVFSGPSYEQYF. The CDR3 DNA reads TGTGCCAGCAGCGTGTTTAGCGGGCCTTCCTACGAGCAGTACTTC.

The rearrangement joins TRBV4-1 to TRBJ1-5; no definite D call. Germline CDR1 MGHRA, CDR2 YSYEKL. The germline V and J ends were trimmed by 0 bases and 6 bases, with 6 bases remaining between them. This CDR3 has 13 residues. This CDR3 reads CASSQDGSQPQHF. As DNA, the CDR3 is TGCGCCAGCAGCCAAGATGGGAGTCAGCCCCAGCATTTT.

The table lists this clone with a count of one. The CDR3, as DNA: TGCGCCAGCAGCCGGGGGACTGGGTTTGATGATACGCAGTATTTT. Amino acids: CASSRGTGFDDTQYF. The rearrangement joins TRBV5-1 to TRBJ2-3; perhaps TRBD2 as D (6 bases). In germline, CDR1 is SGHRS, CDR2 YFSETQ. V was trimmed by 4 bases and J by 6 bases, leaving 18 bases between them. The CDR3 is 15 residues long.

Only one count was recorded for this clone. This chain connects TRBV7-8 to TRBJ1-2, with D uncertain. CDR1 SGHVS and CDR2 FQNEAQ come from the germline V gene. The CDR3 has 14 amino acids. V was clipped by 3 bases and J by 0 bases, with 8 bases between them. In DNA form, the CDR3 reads TGTGCCAGCAGCTTCAACGTAGCTAACTATGGCTACACCTTC. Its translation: CASSFNVANYGYTF.

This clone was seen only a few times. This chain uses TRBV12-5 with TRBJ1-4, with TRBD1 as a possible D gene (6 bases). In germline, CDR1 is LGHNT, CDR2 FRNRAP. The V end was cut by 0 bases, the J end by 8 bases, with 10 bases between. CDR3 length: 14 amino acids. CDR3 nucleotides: TGTGCTAGTGGTTTGGTAACACAGGGCGAAAAACTGTTTTTT. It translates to CASGLVTQGEKLFF.

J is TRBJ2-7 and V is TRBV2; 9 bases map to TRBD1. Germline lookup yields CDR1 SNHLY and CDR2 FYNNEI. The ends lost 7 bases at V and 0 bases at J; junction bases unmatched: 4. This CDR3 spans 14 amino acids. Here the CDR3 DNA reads TGTGCCAGCACTGACAGGGGGATCTCCTACGAGCAGTACTTC. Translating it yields CASTDRGISYEQYF.

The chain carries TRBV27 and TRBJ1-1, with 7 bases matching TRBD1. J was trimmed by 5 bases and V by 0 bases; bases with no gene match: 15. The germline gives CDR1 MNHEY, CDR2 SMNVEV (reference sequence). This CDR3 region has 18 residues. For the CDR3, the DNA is TGTGCCAGCAGTTTATCGTCGCGACAGGGCAGGGGTTCAACTGAAGCTTTCTTT. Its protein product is CASSLSSRQGRGSTEAFF.

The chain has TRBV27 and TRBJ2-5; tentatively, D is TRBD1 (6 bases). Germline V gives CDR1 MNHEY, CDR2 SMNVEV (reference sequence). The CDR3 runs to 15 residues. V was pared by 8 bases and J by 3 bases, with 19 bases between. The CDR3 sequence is CASSVGIAGEETQYF. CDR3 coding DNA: TGTGCCAGCTCTGTCGGGATAGCAGGGGAAGAGACCCAGTACTTC.

The CDR3 DNA reads as TGTGCCAGCAGAGGGGGTGAGACCCAGTACTTC. It is translated as CASRGGETQYF. The chain employs TRBV25-1 and TRBJ2-5; tentative D call: TRBD1 (6 bases). Germline loops: CDR1 MGHDK, CDR2 SYGVNS. Trimming cost V 6 bases and J 5 bases, with 7 bases left between them. The CDR3 contains 11 residues.

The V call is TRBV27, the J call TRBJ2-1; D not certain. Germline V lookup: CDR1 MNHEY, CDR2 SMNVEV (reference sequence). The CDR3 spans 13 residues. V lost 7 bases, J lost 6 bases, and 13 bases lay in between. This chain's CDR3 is CASKFSLSNEQFF. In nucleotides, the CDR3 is TGTGCCAGCAAATTTAGTTTATCCAATGAGCAGTTCTTC.

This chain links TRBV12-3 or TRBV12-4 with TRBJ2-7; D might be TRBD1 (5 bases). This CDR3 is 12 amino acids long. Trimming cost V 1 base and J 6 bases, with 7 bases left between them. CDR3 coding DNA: TGTGCCAGCAGTTTAGGCAGGGCCGAGCAGTACTTC. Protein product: CASSLGRAEQYF.

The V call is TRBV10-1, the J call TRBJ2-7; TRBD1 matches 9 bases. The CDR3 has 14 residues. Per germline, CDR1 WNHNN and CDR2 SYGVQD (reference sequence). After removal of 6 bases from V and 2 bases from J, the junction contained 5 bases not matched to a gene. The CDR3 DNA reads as TGCGCCAGCAGCGCGGGACAGGGTCCCTACGAGCAGTACTTC. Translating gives CASSAGQGPYEQYF.

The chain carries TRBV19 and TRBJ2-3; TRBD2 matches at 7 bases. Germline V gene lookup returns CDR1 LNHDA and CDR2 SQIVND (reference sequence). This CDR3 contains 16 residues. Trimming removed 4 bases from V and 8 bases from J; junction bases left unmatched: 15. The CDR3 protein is CASSKPPSGAPPTQYF. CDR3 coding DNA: TGTGCCAGTAGTAAACCCCCCAGCGGGGCACCCCCTACGCAGTATTTT.

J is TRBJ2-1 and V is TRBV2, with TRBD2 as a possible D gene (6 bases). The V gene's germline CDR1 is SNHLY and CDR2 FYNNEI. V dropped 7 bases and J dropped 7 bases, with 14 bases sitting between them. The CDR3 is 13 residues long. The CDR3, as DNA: TGTGCCAGCATTAGCCCTGGGGGGAATGAGCAGTTCTTC. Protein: CASISPGGNEQFF.

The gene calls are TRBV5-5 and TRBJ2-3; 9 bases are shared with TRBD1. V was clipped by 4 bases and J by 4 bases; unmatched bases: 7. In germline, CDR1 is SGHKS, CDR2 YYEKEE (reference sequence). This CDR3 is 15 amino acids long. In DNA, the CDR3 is TGTGCCAGCAGCCAGGCTTGGACAGGGGCAGATACGCAGTATTTT. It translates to CASSQAWTGADTQYF.

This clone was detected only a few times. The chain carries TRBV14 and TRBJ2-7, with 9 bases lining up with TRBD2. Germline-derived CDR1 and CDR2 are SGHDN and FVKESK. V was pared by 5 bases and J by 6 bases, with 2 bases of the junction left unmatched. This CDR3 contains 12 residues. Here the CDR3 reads CASSKTSGEQYF. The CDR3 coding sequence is TGTGCCAGCAGCAAGACTAGCGGCGAGCAGTACTTC. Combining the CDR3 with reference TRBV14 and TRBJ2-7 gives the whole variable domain EAGVTQFPSHSVIEKGQTVTLRCDPISGHDNLYWYRRVMGKEIKFLLHFVKESKQDESGMPNNRFLAERTGGTYSTLKVQPAELEDSGVYFCASSKTSGEQYFGPGTRLTVT.

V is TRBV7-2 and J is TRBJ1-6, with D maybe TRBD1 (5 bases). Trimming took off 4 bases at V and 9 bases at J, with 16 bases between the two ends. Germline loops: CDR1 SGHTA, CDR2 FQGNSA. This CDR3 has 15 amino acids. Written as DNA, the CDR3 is TGTGCCAGCAGCTGGGGCGGAGATTTGGCTTCACCCCTCCACTTT. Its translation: CASSWGGDLASPLHF. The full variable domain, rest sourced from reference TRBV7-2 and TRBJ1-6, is GAGVSQSPSNKVTEKGKDVELRCDPISGHTALYWYRQSLGQGLEFLIYFQGNSAPDKSGLPSDRFSAERTGGSVSTLTIQRTQQEDSAVYLCASSWGGDLASPLHFGNGTRLTVT.